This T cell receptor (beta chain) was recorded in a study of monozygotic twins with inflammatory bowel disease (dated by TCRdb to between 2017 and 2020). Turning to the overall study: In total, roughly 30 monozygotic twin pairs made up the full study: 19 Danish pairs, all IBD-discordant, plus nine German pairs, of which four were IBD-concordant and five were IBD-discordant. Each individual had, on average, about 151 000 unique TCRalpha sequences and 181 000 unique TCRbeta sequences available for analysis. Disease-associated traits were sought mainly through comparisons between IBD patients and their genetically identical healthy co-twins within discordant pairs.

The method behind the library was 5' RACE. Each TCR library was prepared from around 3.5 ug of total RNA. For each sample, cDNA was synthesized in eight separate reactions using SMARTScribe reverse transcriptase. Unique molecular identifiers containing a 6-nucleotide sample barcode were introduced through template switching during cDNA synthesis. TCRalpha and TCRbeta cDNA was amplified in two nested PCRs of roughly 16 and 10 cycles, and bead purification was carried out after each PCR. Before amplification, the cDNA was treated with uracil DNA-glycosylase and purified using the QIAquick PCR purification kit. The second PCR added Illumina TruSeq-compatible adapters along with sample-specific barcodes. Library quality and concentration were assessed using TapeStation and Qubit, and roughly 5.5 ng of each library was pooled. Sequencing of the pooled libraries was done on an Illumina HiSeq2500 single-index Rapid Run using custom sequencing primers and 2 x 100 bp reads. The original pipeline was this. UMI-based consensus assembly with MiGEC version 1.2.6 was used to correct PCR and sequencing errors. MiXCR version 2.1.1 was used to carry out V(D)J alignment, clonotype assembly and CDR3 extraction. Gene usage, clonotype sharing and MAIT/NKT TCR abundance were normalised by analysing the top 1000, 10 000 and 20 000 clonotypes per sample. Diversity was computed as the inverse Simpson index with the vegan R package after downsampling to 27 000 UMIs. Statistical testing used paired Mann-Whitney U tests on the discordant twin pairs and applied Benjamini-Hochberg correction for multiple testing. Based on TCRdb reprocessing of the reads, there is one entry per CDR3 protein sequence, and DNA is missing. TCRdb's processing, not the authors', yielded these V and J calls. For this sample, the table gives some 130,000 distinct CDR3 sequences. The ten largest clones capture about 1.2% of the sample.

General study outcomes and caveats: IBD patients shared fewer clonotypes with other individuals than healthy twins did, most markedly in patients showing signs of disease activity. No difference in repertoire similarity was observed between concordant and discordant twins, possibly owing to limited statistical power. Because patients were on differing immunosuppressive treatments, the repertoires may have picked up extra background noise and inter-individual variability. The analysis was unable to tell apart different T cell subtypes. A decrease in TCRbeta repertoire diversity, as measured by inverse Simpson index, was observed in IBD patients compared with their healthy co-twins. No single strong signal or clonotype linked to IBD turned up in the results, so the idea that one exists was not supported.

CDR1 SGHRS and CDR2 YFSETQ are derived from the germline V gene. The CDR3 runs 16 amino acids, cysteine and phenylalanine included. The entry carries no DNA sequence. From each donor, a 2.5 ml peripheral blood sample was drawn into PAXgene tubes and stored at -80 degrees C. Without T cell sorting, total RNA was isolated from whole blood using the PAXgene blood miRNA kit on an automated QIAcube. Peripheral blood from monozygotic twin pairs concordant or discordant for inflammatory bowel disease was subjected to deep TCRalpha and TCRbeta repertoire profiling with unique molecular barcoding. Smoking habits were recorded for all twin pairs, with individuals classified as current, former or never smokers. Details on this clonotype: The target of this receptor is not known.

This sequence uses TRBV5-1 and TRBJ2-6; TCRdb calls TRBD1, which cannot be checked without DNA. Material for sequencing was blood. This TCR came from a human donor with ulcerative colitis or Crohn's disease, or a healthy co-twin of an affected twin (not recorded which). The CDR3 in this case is CASRPQGDSGANVLTF.